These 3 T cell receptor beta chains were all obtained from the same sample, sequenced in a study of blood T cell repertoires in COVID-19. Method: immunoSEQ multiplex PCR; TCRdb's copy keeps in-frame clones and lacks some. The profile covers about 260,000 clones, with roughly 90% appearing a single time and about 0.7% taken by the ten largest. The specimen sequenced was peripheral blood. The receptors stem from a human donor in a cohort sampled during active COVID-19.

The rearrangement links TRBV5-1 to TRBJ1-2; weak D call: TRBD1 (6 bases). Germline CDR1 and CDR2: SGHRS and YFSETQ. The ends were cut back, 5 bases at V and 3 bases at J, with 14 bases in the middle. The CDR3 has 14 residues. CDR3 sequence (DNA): TGCGCCAGCAGATGGGGGCCAGAGGACTATGGCTACACCTTC. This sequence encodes CASRWGPEDYGYTF.

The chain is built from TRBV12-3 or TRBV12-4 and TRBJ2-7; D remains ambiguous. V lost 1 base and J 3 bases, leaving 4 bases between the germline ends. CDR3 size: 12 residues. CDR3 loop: CASSLVIYEQYF. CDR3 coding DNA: TGTGCCAGCAGTTTAGTCATCTACGAGCAGTACTTC.

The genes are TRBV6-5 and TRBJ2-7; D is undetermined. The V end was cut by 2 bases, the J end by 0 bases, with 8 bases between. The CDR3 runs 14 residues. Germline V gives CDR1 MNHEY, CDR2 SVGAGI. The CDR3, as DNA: TGTGCCAGCAGTTACACAAGGAGCTCCTACGAGCAGTACTTC. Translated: CASSYTRSSYEQYF.